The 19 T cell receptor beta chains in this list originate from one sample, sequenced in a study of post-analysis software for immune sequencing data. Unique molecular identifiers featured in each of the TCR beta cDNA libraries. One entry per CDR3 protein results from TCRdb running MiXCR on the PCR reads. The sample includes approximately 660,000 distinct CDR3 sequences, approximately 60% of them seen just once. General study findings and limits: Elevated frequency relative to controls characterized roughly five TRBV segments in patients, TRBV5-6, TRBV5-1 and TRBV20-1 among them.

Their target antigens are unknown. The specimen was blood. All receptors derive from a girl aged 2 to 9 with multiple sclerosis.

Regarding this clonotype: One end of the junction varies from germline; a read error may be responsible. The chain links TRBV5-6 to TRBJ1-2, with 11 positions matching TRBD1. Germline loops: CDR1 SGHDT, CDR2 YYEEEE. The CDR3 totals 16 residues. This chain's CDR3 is CASSLESGQGARGCTF. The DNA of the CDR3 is TGTGCCAGCAGCTTGGAGTCAGGACAGGGGGCGCGGGGCTGCACCTTC. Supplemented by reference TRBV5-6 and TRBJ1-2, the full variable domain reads DAGVTQSPTHLIKTRGQQVTLRCSPKSGHDTVSWYQQALGQGPQFIFQYYEEEERQRGNFPDRFSGHQFPNYSSELNVNALLLGDSALYLCASSLESGQGARGCTFGSGTRLTVV.

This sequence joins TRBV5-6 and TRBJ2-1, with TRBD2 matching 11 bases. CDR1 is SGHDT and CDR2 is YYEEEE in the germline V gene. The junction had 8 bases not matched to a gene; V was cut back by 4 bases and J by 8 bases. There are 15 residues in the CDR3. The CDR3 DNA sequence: TGTGCCAGCAGCCGAAGACTAGCGGGGAGCGATGAGCAGTTCTTC. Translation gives CASSRRLAGSDEQFF.

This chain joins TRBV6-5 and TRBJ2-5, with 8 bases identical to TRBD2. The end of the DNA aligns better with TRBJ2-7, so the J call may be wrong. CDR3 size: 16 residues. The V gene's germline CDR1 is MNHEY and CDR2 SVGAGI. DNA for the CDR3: TGTGCCAGCAGTTATAGGCTTGGCGGGAGGCCTAGCGAGCAGTACTTC. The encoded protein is CASSYRLGGRPSEQYF.

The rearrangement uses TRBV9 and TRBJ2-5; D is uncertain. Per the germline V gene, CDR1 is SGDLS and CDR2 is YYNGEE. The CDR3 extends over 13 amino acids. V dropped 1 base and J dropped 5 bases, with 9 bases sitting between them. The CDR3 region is CASSVSVRETQYF. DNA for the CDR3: TGTGCCAGCAGCGTAAGCGTTCGGGAGACCCAGTACTTC.

Written as DNA, the CDR3 is TGCGCCAGCAGCTTCCGAGGACTAGCGGGCCTTAATGAGCAGTTCTTC. Its protein is CASSFRGLAGLNEQFF. This chain joins TRBV5-1 and TRBJ2-1; 11 bases align to TRBD2. Germline V gene lookup returns CDR1 SGHRS and CDR2 YFSETQ. The V and J ends lost 2 bases and 7 bases, in that order; junction bases with no gene match: 8. The CDR3 extends over 16 amino acids. The full variable domain, with the rest looked up from reference TRBV5-1 and TRBJ2-1, is KAGVTQTPRYLIKTRGQQVTLSCSPISGHRSVSWYQQTPGQGLQFLFEYFSETQRNKGNFPGRFSGRQFSNSRSEMNVSTLELGDSALYLCASSFRGLAGLNEQFFGPGTRLTVL.

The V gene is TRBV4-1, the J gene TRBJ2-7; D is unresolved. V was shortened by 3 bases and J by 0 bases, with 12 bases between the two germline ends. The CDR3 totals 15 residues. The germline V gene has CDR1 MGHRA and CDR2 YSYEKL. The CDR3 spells CASSQTGGSSYEQYF. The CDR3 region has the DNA TGCGCCAGCAGCCAGACTGGCGGAAGCTCCTACGAGCAGTACTTC.

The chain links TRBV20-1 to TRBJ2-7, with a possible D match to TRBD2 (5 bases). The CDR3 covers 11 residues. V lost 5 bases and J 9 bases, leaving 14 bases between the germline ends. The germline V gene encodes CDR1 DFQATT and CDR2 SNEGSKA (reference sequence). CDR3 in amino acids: CSARTPFGQYF. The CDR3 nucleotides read TGCAGTGCTCGGACTCCTTTTGGGCAGTACTTC.

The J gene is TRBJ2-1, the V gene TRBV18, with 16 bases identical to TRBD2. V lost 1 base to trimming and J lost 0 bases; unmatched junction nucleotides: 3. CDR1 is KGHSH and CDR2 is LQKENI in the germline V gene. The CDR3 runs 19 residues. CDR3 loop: CASSPLGLAGGPSYNEQFF. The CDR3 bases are TGTGCCAGCTCACCACTGGGACTAGCGGGGGGGCCCTCCTACAATGAGCAGTTCTTC.

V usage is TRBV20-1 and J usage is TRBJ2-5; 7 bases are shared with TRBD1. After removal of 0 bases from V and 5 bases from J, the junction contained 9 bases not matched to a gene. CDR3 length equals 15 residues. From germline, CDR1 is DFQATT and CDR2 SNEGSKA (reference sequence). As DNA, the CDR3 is TGCAGTGCTAGAGATGAGGGGGCAGGTTGGGAGACCCAGTACTTC. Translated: CSARDEGAGWETQYF.

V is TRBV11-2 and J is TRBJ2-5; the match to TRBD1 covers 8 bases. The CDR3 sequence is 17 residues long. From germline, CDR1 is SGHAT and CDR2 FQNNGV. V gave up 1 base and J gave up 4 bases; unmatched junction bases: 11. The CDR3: CASSLVPTGAGGETQYF. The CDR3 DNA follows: TGTGCCAGCAGCTTAGTACCGACAGGGGCGGGTGGAGAGACCCAGTACTTC.

The CDR3 loop is CASRERLNQETQYF. CDR3 nucleotides: TGTGCCAGCAGGGAGCGGCTGAACCAAGAGACCCAGTACTTC. The chain joins TRBV27 to TRBJ2-5, with D maybe TRBD2 (5 bases). Deletions cut 6 bases from V and 0 bases from J, with 11 bases between. The CDR3 loop spans 14 amino acids. The V gene's germline CDR1 is MNHEY and CDR2 SMNVEV (reference sequence).

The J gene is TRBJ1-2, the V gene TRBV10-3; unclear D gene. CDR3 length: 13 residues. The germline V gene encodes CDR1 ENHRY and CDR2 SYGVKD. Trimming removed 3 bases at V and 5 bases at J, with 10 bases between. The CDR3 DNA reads TGTGCCATCAGTGATCAGTTCCTTTATGGCTACACCTTC. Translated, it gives CAISDQFLYGYTF.

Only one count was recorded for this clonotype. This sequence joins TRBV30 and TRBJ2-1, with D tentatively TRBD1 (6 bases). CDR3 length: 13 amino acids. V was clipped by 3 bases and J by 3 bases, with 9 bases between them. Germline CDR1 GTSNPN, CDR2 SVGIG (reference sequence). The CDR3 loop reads CAWSGTIYNEQFF. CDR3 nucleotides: TGTGCCTGGAGCGGGACAATCTACAATGAGCAGTTCTTC.

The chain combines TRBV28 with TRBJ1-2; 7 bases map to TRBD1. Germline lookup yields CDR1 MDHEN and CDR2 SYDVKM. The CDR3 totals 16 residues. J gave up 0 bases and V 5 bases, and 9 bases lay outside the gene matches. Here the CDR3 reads CASSHTGTATNYGYTF. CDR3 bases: TGTGCCAGCAGTCATACCGGGACAGCAACTAACTATGGCTACACCTTC.

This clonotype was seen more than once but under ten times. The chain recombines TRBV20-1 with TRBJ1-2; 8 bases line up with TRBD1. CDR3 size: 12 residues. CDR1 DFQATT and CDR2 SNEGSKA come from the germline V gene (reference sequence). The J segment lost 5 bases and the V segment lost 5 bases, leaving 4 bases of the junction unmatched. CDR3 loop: CSAPQGAYGYTF. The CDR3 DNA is TGCAGTGCTCCCCAGGGGGCATATGGCTACACCTTC.

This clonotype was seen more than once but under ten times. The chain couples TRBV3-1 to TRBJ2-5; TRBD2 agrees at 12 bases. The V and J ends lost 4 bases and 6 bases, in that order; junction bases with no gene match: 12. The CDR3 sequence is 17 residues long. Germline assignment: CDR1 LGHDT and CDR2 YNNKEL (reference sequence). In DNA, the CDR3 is TGTGCCAGCAGCCGGACTAGCGGGGACCAAAACTGGAAGACCCAGTACTTC. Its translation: CASSRTSGDQNWKTQYF.

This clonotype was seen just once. Written as DNA, the CDR3 is TGCGCCAGCAGCTTGGGACAGGGGGTCTCCACTGAAGCTTTCTTT. The encoded protein is CASSLGQGVSTEAFF. This chain links TRBV5-1 with TRBJ1-1, with 9 bases identical to TRBD1. Germline CDR1 and CDR2: SGHRS and YFSETQ. The V gene end was trimmed by 0 bases and the J gene end by 4 bases; junction bases not matched to a gene: 4. CDR3 length equals 15 residues.

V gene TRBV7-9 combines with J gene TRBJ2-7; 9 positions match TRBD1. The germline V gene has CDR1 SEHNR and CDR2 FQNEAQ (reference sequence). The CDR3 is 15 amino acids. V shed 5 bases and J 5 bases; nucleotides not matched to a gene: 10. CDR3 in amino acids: CASSPRDRVGDEQYF. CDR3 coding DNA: TGTGCCAGCAGCCCGAGGGACAGGGTAGGGGACGAGCAGTACTTC.

The CDR3 region is CASSFNWDRVLNTQYF. The CDR3 DNA sequence: TGCGCCAGCAGCTTCAATTGGGACAGGGTACTAAATACGCAGTATTTT. The V call is TRBV5-1, the J call TRBJ2-3, with TRBD1 matching 9 bases. This CDR3 has 16 amino acids. The trim removed 2 bases at V and 7 bases at J, leaving 11 bases unmatched. The V gene's germline CDR1 is SGHRS and CDR2 YFSETQ.